The 7 T cell receptor beta chains listed next were all sequenced from one sample in a study of blood T cell repertoires in COVID-19. Only in-frame clones appear in the TCRdb table, and some are missing; sequencing was by immunoSEQ multiplex PCR. The sample lists approximately 82,000 clones, about 83% occurring once. Input material: peripheral blood. Receptors originate from a woman aged 55-69 years with acute or convalescent COVID-19.

The V and J genes are TRBV9 and TRBJ1-6; TRBD1 aligns across 10 bases. Germline CDR1 and CDR2: SGDLS and YYNGEE. J gave up 9 bases and V 0 bases, and 3 bases lay outside the gene matches. The CDR3 has 15 residues. This chain's CDR3 is CASSVGDRGFSPLHF. The CDR3 DNA follows: TGTGCCAGCAGCGTAGGGGACAGGGGTTTTTCACCCCTCCACTTT.

This chain uses TRBV6-6 with TRBJ1-2, with a weak D call TRBD1 (5 bases). Germline V lookup: CDR1 MNHNY, CDR2 SVGAGI (reference sequence). The germline V and J ends were trimmed by 5 bases and 8 bases, with 15 bases remaining between them. CDR3 length: 13 residues. The CDR3, as DNA: TGTGCCAGCAGTCCCCGGGGGGAGGAAGGCTACACCTTC. It translates to CASSPRGEEGYTF.

V is TRBV27 and J is TRBJ2-7; D gene ambiguous. Germline V gene lookup returns CDR1 MNHEY and CDR2 SMNVEV (reference sequence). Trimming cost V 6 bases and J 5 bases, with 14 bases left between them. CDR3 length: 13 amino acids. In nucleotides, the CDR3 is TGTGCCAGCAGCTCTTTGAGAAGAGACGAGCAGTACTTC. It yields the protein CASSSLRRDEQYF.

V usage is TRBV13 and J usage is TRBJ1-2; 7 nucleotides line up with TRBD1. With 1 base clipped from V and 4 bases from J, the junction kept 6 bases outside the gene matches. CDR1 and CDR2 from the germline V gene are PRHDT and FYEKMQ (reference sequence). CDR3 length: 15 amino acids. CDR3 nucleotide sequence: TGTGCCAGCAGCTTAGTGAGGGGGCAGAGCTATGGCTACACCTTC. The encoded protein is CASSLVRGQSYGYTF.

Details on this clone: The junction does not match germline at one end; this may be a read error. DNA of the CDR3: TGTGCTAGCAGCTTAGGAGCCGCGGGTGCCGGGGAGCTGTTTTTT. Amino acids: CASSLGAAGAGELFF. The rearrangement joins TRBV7-7 to TRBJ2-2; TRBD2 might be the D (5 bases). The CDR3 extends over 15 amino acids. Per the germline V gene, CDR1 is SSHAT and CDR2 is FNYEAQ (reference sequence).

This chain connects TRBV5-4 to TRBJ2-2; 12 bases are shared with TRBD2. Per germline, CDR1 SGHNT and CDR2 YYREEE (reference sequence). V gave up 2 bases and J gave up 9 bases; unmatched junction bases: 5. CDR3 length: 15 amino acids. In DNA, the CDR3 is TGTGCCAGCAGCTTTAAACTAGCGGGAGGCAGGGAGCTGTTTTTT. It translates to CASSFKLAGGRELFF.

This chain uses TRBV6-5 with TRBJ1-4; 8 bases are a match to TRBD1. Losses at the gene ends were 10 bases for V and 7 bases for J; bases not matched to a gene: 14. CDR1 is MNHEY, CDR2 SVGAGI, per germline. The CDR3 is made up of 15 amino acids. The CDR3 protein is CATGQGLPRSEKLFF. In nucleotides, the CDR3 is TGTGCCACAGGACAGGGACTCCCGCGGAGTGAAAAACTGTTTTTT.